This TCR beta chain comes out of a study of blood T cells in healthy people across ages. Using a J-beta primer mix together with a sample-barcoded 5' primer, a second PCR was run for roughly 6 to 11 cycles. TCRdb reanalysed the 5' RACE reads using MiXCR and keeps one entry per CDR3 protein. This sample has roughly 1,100,000 distinct CDR3 sequences, with about 23% found just once. Trimming at V came to 7 bases and at J to 5 bases, leaving 7 bases not matched to a gene. CDR3 size: 13 residues. Germline-derived CDR1 and CDR2 are MNHNS and SASEGT. In addition, the sample was reused for a study of T cells of mothers and their children.

The rearrangement joins TRBV6-1 to TRBJ1-1, with 7 bases that match TRBD1. Sequences were obtained from blood. The sequence came from a girl aged 2 to 10 in good health. The CDR3 DNA reads as TGTGCCAGCACCCTGGACAGGAGGACTGAAGCTTTCTTT. Translating it yields CASTLDRRTEAFF.